The 21 T cell receptor beta chains below come from one sample, sequenced in a study of T cell responses to AZD1222 COVID-19 vaccine. Clones were read by immunoSEQ multiplex PCR, and TCRdb kept only the in-frame ones, dropping some. The data show nearly 110,000 clones, approximately 90% seen once. This material consisted of peripheral blood, taken on day 0 of AZD1222 vaccination. The receptors come from an adult in good health.

The chain joins TRBV7-9 to TRBJ2-2, with D uncertain. CDR3 length: 12 residues. Looked up from germline, CDR1 is SEHNR and CDR2 is FQNEAQ (reference sequence). V was clipped by 5 bases and J by 5 bases, with 6 bases between them. CDR3 residues: CASSPGTGELFF. The CDR3 DNA is TGTGCCAGCAGCCCCGGGACCGGGGAGCTGTTTTTT.

V is TRBV12-3 or TRBV12-4 and J is TRBJ2-7; D perhaps matches TRBD2 (6 bases). V was cut by 6 bases and J by 7 bases, with 16 bases left in between. The CDR3 length is 13 residues. The CDR3 DNA follows: TGTGCCAGCAGCACGACGGGACTCGGGGAGCAGTACTTC. Protein product: CASSTTGLGEQYF.

The V call is TRBV9, the J call TRBJ1-2; no firm D call. The CDR3 totals 15 residues. With 6 bases removed from V and 5 bases from J, the gap between germline ends came to 20 bases. Germline V gene data show CDR1 as SGDLS and CDR2 as YYNGEE. The CDR3 nucleotides are TGTGCCAGCACCTCCCCAACACGGAACGATTATGGCTACACCTTC. As protein: CASTSPTRNDYGYTF.

This rearrangement joins TRBV9 to TRBJ2-5, with D possibly TRBD2 on 6 matching bases. The V end was cut by 4 bases, the J end by 4 bases, with 8 bases between. Germline V CDR1 and CDR2: SGDLS, YYNGEE. The CDR3 contains 12 residues. This chain's CDR3 is CASSLSGETQYF. In nucleotides, the CDR3 is TGTGCCAGCAGCCTTAGCGGAGAGACCCAGTACTTC. The whole variable domain, filled in from reference TRBV9 and TRBJ2-5, reads DSGVTQTPKHLITATGQRVTLRCSPRSGDLSVYWYQQSLDQGLQFLIQYYNGEERAKGNILERFSAQQFPDLHSELNLSSLELGDSALYFCASSLSGETQYFGPGTRLLVL.

This clone appeared once. The rearrangement uses TRBV4-3 and TRBJ2-1; D possibly corresponds to TRBD2 (5 bases). Germline values: CDR1 LGHNA, CDR2 YSLEER. With 3 bases removed from V and 3 bases from J, the gap between germline ends came to 6 bases. There are 13 residues in the CDR3. The CDR3 sequence: CASSHDYYNEQFF. The CDR3 DNA reads TGCGCCAGCAGCCACGACTACTACAATGAGCAGTTCTTC.

The V call is TRBV19, the J call TRBJ1-5, with D perhaps matching TRBD1 (6 bases). This CDR3 is built from 15 residues. The V end lost 4 bases, the J end lost 2 bases, and 12 bases lay between the germline ends. CDR1 is LNHDA and CDR2 is SQIVND in the germline V gene (reference sequence). CDR3 DNA: TGTGCCAGTAGTACCCTCGCAGGGGGCAATCAGCCCCAGCATTTT. Amino acids: CASSTLAGGNQPQHF.

The genes are TRBV30 and TRBJ1-4; D call uncertain. The CDR3 is made up of 16 amino acids. CDR1 and CDR2 (germline): GTSNPN, SVGIG (reference sequence). The V and J ends lost 2 bases and 0 bases respectively, with 13 bases between them. The CDR3 DNA is TGTGCCTGGAGTTGGGATAATTCAGCAACTAATGAAAAACTGTTTTTT. It specifies CAWSWDNSATNEKLFF.

J is TRBJ1-5 and V is TRBV6-5; D is unresolved. The germline V gene has CDR1 MNHEY and CDR2 SVGAGI. Deletions cut 6 bases from V and 0 bases from J, with 9 bases between. The CDR3 has 14 residues. CDR3 loop: CASRYSDSNQPQHF. The CDR3 DNA reads as TGTGCCAGCAGATACAGTGATAGCAATCAGCCCCAGCATTTT.

This sequence joins TRBV27 and TRBJ1-2, with D possibly TRBD1 on 6 matching bases. The V gene lost 0 bases and the J gene lost 8 bases, with 13 bases spanning the gap. Germline V gene lookup returns CDR1 MNHEY and CDR2 SMNVEV (reference sequence). The CDR3 totals 14 residues. CDR3 protein: CASSLSGGQGGYTF. In nucleotides, the CDR3 is TGTGCCAGCAGTTTATCCGGGGGGCAGGGGGGCTACACCTTC.

The J gene is TRBJ2-2, the V gene TRBV7-2; no clear D. Trimming left V 4 bases short and J 3 bases short, with 3 bases between. The CDR3 has 12 amino acids. The germline V gene has CDR1 SGHTA and CDR2 FQGNSA. In DNA, the CDR3 is TGTGCCAGCAGCTCCTACACCGGGGAGCTGTTTTTT. Translating gives CASSSYTGELFF.

This chain connects TRBV4-3 to TRBJ2-5, with 8 bases lining up with TRBD2. Germline V lookup: CDR1 LGHNA, CDR2 YSLEER. The CDR3 loop spans 14 amino acids. V was clipped by 1 base and J by 5 bases; unmatched bases: 3. The CDR3 spells CASSQGAGVETQYF. CDR3 DNA: TGCGCCAGCAGCCAAGGAGCGGGGGTGGAGACCCAGTACTTC.

This clone was picked up a small number of times. The chain uses TRBV19 and TRBJ1-1, with 12 bases that match TRBD1. The CDR3 is 16 residues long. Germline-derived CDR1 and CDR2 are LNHDA and SQIVND (reference sequence). V dropped 2 bases and J dropped 5; count of bases not matched to a gene: 6. CDR3 nucleotides: TGTGCCAGTAGTATACCGGGACAGGGGGCACAGACTGAAGCTTTCTTT. Its translation is CASSIPGQGAQTEAFF.

The chain is built from TRBV19 and TRBJ1-5, with 10 nucleotides matching TRBD1. Germline CDR1 is LNHDA and CDR2 is SQIVND (reference sequence). The CDR3 totals 15 residues. The ends lost 5 bases at V and 5 bases at J; junction bases unmatched: 6. The CDR3 loop reads CASSLGQGLYQPQHF. Here the CDR3 DNA reads TGTGCCAGTAGTCTGGGACAGGGGTTGTATCAGCCCCAGCATTTT. Looking up the rest from reference TRBV19 and TRBJ1-5 gives the full variable domain: DGGITQSPKYLFRKEGQNVTLSCEQNLNHDAMYWYRQDPGQGLRLIYYSQIVNDFQKGDIAEGYSVSREKKESFPLTVTSAQKNPTAFYLCASSLGQGLYQPQHFGDGTRLSIL.

This chain uses TRBV10-3 with TRBJ2-5; no definite D call. This CDR3 is 12 amino acids long. V was shortened by 10 bases and J by 1 base, with 10 bases between the two germline ends. Germline V gene lookup returns CDR1 ENHRY and CDR2 SYGVKD. As DNA, the CDR3 is TGTGCCACAACACAGACCCAAGAGACCCAGTACTTC. This codes for CATTQTQETQYF.

This clone was found once. The gene calls are TRBV9 and TRBJ2-3; D call uncertain. V lost 4 bases and J lost 0, with 3 bases in between. This CDR3 region has 12 residues. Germline values: CDR1 SGDLS, CDR2 YYNGEE. The CDR3 region has the DNA TGTGCCAGCAGCCCGAGCACAGATACGCAGTATTTT. As protein: CASSPSTDTQYF.

This rearrangement joins TRBV5-1 to TRBJ1-3; tentatively, D is TRBD1 (5 bases). Germline CDR1 and CDR2: SGHRS and YFSETQ. Trimming removed 5 bases at V and 0 bases at J, with 9 bases between. This CDR3 comprises 14 residues. The chain's CDR3 is CASRDGGSGNTIYF. CDR3 coding DNA: TGCGCCAGCAGGGACGGGGGCTCTGGAAACACCATATATTTT.

This chain links TRBV6-5 with TRBJ2-1; TRBD2 is a possible D gene (6 bases). The CDR3 covers 16 residues. CDR1 is MNHEY, CDR2 SVGAGI, per germline. Trimming shortened V by 0 bases and J by 3 bases, and 12 bases separated the two germline ends. CDR3 bases: TGTGCCAGCAGTTACTCGAATTTAGCGGTCTACAATGAGCAGTTCTTC. Protein sequence: CASSYSNLAVYNEQFF.

This clone turned up a few times. The gene calls are TRBV4-2 and TRBJ1-2; perhaps TRBD1 as D (6 bases). Germline assignment: CDR1 LGHNA and CDR2 YNFKEQ. The CDR3 length is 15 residues. Trimming pared 8 bases from V and 8 bases from J, leaving 24 bases between. The CDR3 region has the DNA TGTGCCAGCGGTCACTCGGGGGCTGGTCGAAGCGGCTACACCTTC. It specifies CASGHSGAGRSGYTF.

Only a few counts were recorded for this clone. This chain links TRBV5-1 with TRBJ1-1, with unresolved D. The CDR3 has 14 residues. Germline V gives CDR1 SGHRS, CDR2 YFSETQ. The germline V and J ends were trimmed by 0 bases and 0 bases, with 6 bases remaining between them. CDR3 residues: CASSLADMNTEAFF. CDR3 DNA sequence: TGCGCCAGCAGCTTGGCCGATATGAACACTGAAGCTTTCTTT. The whole variable domain, remainder taken from reference TRBV5-1 and TRBJ1-1, is KAGVTQTPRYLIKTRGQQVTLSCSPISGHRSVSWYQQTPGQGLQFLFEYFSETQRNKGNFPGRFSGRQFSNSRSEMNVSTLELGDSALYLCASSLADMNTEAFFGQGTRLTVV.

This clone appeared a single time. This rearrangement joins TRBV7-9 to TRBJ1-3; D remains ambiguous. The V gene lost 4 bases and the J gene lost 4 bases, with 11 bases spanning the gap. This CDR3 has 14 residues. Germline values: CDR1 SEHNR, CDR2 FQNEAQ (reference sequence). DNA of the CDR3: TGTGCCAGCAGCTCCTTCAGGAGGGGAAACACCATATATTTT. This gives the protein CASSSFRRGNTIYF.

The chain joins TRBV5-4 to TRBJ1-1; no reliable D call. There are 13 residues in the CDR3. Trimming pared 8 bases from V and 8 bases from J, leaving 19 bases between. Germline V gene sequence: CDR1 SGHNT, CDR2 YYREEE (reference sequence). CDR3 protein: CASATENSPEAFF. The DNA for the CDR3 is TGTGCCAGTGCGACCGAGAACTCTCCCGAAGCTTTCTTT.